The 32 T cell receptor beta chains presented below share a single source sample, sequenced in a study of shared clonotypes between healthy human individuals. The repertoire was sequenced with immunoSEQ multiplex PCR; TCRdb's copy has only in-frame clones and lacks some. The table has about 380,000 clones, about 96% seen once; the top ten hold 0.25% to 0.35%. Sequenced sample: memory CD8+ T cells sorted from blood. Subset noted: CD45RO+ cells pooled with CCR7-negative TemRA cells. The receptors stem from a young man in good health.

The chain combines TRBV7-9 with TRBJ1-2; no firm D call. The CDR3 runs to 12 residues. Trimming left V 0 bases short and J 8 bases short, with 7 bases between. The germline V gene has CDR1 SEHNR and CDR2 FQNEAQ (reference sequence). The DNA for the CDR3 is TGTGCCAGCAGCTTAGCAGGAGGCGGCTACACCTTC. Its protein product is CASSLAGGGYTF.

The V gene is TRBV28, the J gene TRBJ2-1, with TRBD1 matching over 7 bases. The trim removed 5 bases at V and 12 bases at J, leaving 4 bases unmatched. The CDR3 spans 11 residues. Germline V lookup: CDR1 MDHEN, CDR2 SYDVKM. Here the CDR3 DNA reads TGTGCCAGCAGTCCGAGGACAGGGCAGTTCTTC. Protein: CASSPRTGQFF. The full variable domain, in which reference TRBV28 and TRBJ2-1 provide the parts outside the CDR3, is DVKVTQSSRYLVKRTGEKVFLECVQDMDHENMFWYRQDPGLGLRLIYFSYDVKMKEKGDIPEGYSVSREKKERFSLILESASTNQTSMYLCASSPRTGQFFGPGTRLTVL.

For this clone: Other DNA sequences of this sample code for an identical CDR3. This sequence joins TRBV19 and TRBJ2-1; 11 positions match TRBD2. Germline assignment: CDR1 LNHDA and CDR2 SQIVND (reference sequence). This CDR3 is 14 amino acids long. V was clipped by 2 bases and J by 6 bases; unmatched bases: 0. DNA of the CDR3: TGTGCCAGTAGTATACTAGCGGGAGGCAATGAGCAGTTCTTC. It is translated as CASSILAGGNEQFF.

V and J are TRBV10-3 and TRBJ2-5, with 9 bases identical to TRBD2. Matching the DNA end better, TRBJ2-7 makes the J call doubtful. This CDR3 has 16 amino acids. CDR1 is ENHRY, CDR2 SYGVKD, per germline. The CDR3 here is CAISEGASGNRYEQYF. For the CDR3, the DNA is TGTGCCATCAGTGAGGGCGCTAGCGGGAATAGGTACGAGCAGTACTTC.

This rearrangement joins TRBV7-9 to TRBJ1-4, with D perhaps matching TRBD1 (5 bases). The germline gives CDR1 SEHNR, CDR2 FQNEAQ (reference sequence). This CDR3 is built from 15 residues. The ends were cut back, 4 bases at V and 8 bases at J, with 17 bases in the middle. CDR3 protein: CASSSFEGAGEKLFF. The DNA of the CDR3 is TGTGCCAGCAGCTCCTTCGAAGGGGCAGGAGAAAAACTGTTTTTT.

The chain combines TRBV29-1 with TRBJ2-7; TRBD2 matches 9 bases. Trimming cost V 4 bases and J 3 bases; bases outside gene matches: 4. The CDR3 contains 13 residues. Germline V CDR1 and CDR2: SQVTM, ANQGSEA. As DNA, the CDR3 is TGCAGCGTTGTCGAGACTAGCGGCTACGAGCAGTACTTC. It is translated as CSVVETSGYEQYF.

The V call is TRBV28, the J call TRBJ2-2, with D perhaps matching TRBD2 (6 bases). The germline CDR1 and CDR2 sequences are MDHEN and SYDVKM. The CDR3 is made up of 14 amino acids. CDR3 sequence reads: CASGGGGIAGELFF. The CDR3 region has the DNA TGTGCTAGTGGGGGTGGCGGGATCGCCGGGGAGCTGTTTTTT.

The rearrangement uses TRBV11-1 and TRBJ1-1; possibly TRBD1 for D (5 bases). The CDR3 consists of 14 residues. V was pared by 2 bases and J by 10 bases, with 17 bases between. Germline V CDR1 and CDR2: SGHAT, FQDESV (reference sequence). This CDR3 reads CASSLNGGTGGAFF. As DNA, the CDR3 is TGTGCCAGCAGCTTAAATGGCGGGACCGGAGGAGCTTTCTTT.

The chain has TRBV7-9 and TRBJ1-3; D is uncertain. The V gene's germline CDR1 is SEHNR and CDR2 FQNEAQ (reference sequence). This CDR3 region has 15 residues. Between the trimmed V and J ends, which lost 5 bases and 2 bases, there was a span of 13 bases. The CDR3 DNA reads TGTGCCAGCAGCAGAGACACCTTGCCTGGAAACACCATATATTTT. Protein: CASSRDTLPGNTIYF.

The rearrangement links TRBV5-6 to TRBJ2-7; no clear D gene. The CDR3 consists of 13 residues. V gave up 2 bases and J gave up 1 base, with 7 bases separating them. Germline V gene lookup returns CDR1 SGHDT and CDR2 YYEEEE. CDR3: CASSFSSSYEQYF. CDR3 coding DNA: TGTGCCAGCAGCTTTAGTTCTTCCTACGAGCAGTACTTC. Variable domain in full (rest from reference TRBV5-6 and TRBJ2-7): DAGVTQSPTHLIKTRGQQVTLRCSPKSGHDTVSWYQQALGQGPQFIFQYYEEEERQRGNFPDRFSGHQFPNYSSELNVNALLLGDSALYLCASSFSSSYEQYFGPGTRLTVT.

J is TRBJ2-7 and V is TRBV10-3; TRBD2 matches at 12 bases. J lost 0 bases, V lost 10 bases, and 10 bases had no gene match. The CDR3 consists of 16 residues. Germline V CDR1 and CDR2: ENHRY, SYGVKD. Here the CDR3 reads CATLRLAGGVSYEQYF. The CDR3 DNA follows: TGTGCCACACTAAGGCTAGCGGGAGGGGTCTCCTACGAGCAGTACTTC.

V and J are TRBV4-1 and TRBJ2-5; D is ambiguous. The V gene lost 0 bases and the J gene lost 2 bases, with 7 bases spanning the gap. The germline gives CDR1 MGHRA, CDR2 YSYEKL. The length of the CDR3 is 14 residues. In DNA, the CDR3 is TGCGCCAGCAGCCAAGAGGAAAGGCAAGAGACCCAGTACTTC. Amino acid sequence: CASSQEERQETQYF.

This chain uses TRBV19 with TRBJ2-1, with TRBD2 matching over 8 bases. Germline assignment: CDR1 LNHDA and CDR2 SQIVND (reference sequence). The CDR3 sequence is 15 residues long. V lost 1 base and J lost 4; bases outside the gene matches: 3. The CDR3 protein is CASSIAGGQYNEQFF. In DNA, the CDR3 is TGTGCCAGTAGTATAGCGGGAGGGCAGTACAATGAGCAGTTCTTC.

The chain links TRBV5-1 to TRBJ2-2, with 9 bases lining up with TRBD1. The germline CDR1 and CDR2 sequences are SGHRS and YFSETQ. The CDR3 contains 14 residues. J gave up 6 bases and V 2 bases, and 2 bases lay outside the gene matches. The CDR3 nucleotides are TGCGCCAGCAGCTTTCGACAGGGGGCCGGGGAGCTGTTTTTT. Protein sequence: CASSFRQGAGELFF.

The CDR3 DNA follows: TGTGCCAGCACCTCCGCCGGGGGCGGTCATGGCTACACCTTC. This codes for CASTSAGGGHGYTF. The gene calls are TRBV27 and TRBJ1-2, with D possibly being TRBD1 (6 bases). This CDR3 spans 14 amino acids. Germline loops: CDR1 MNHEY, CDR2 SMNVEV (reference sequence). Trimming cost V 7 bases and J 6 bases, with 18 bases left between them.

V usage is TRBV18 and J usage is TRBJ2-7, with 7 bases that match TRBD2. Germline V lookup: CDR1 KGHSH, CDR2 LQKENI. The CDR3 totals 15 residues. The V and J ends lost 3 bases and 0 bases, in that order; junction bases with no gene match: 5. Here the CDR3 reads CASSPMASGSYEQYF. The CDR3 nucleotides read TGTGCCAGCTCACCCATGGCTAGCGGCTCCTACGAGCAGTACTTC.

The gene calls are TRBV10-1 and TRBJ2-7; tentatively, D is TRBD2 (5 bases). Germline CDR1 WNHNN, CDR2 SYGVQD (reference sequence). The CDR3 runs to 14 residues. Trimming took 2 bases from V and 0 from J, leaving 8 bases between them. For the CDR3, the DNA is TGCGCCAGCAGTGAGGATAGCGACTCCTACGAGCAGTACTTC. This codes for CASSEDSDSYEQYF.

V usage is TRBV19 and J usage is TRBJ1-1, with D perhaps TRBD1 (6 bases). The CDR3 has 15 amino acids. Germline V CDR1 and CDR2: LNHDA, SQIVND (reference sequence). Trimming removed 7 bases at V and 3 bases at J, with 18 bases between. CDR3 residues: CASTRDTTKDTEAFF. CDR3 bases: TGTGCCAGTACTCGGGACACTACAAAGGACACTGAAGCTTTCTTT.

V is TRBV6-6 and J is TRBJ1-4; a possible D gene is TRBD1 (5 bases). Trimming pared 2 bases from V and 8 bases from J, leaving 18 bases between. The germline CDR1 and CDR2 sequences are MNHNY and SVGAGI (reference sequence). The CDR3 length is 16 residues. In DNA, the CDR3 is TGTGCCAGCAGTTACACAGGCGAAGGAGATGAAGAAAAACTGTTTTTT. Translated: CASSYTGEGDEEKLFF.

This clone was seen once. The V and J genes are TRBV12-5 and TRBJ2-3, with TRBD1 matching over 7 bases. Germline CDR1 is LGHNT and CDR2 is FRNRAP. The CDR3 extends over 16 amino acids. With V trimmed by 9 bases and J by 3 bases, 15 bases remained unmatched. CDR3 loop: CASKGTRDRVTDTQYF. The CDR3 DNA is TGTGCTAGCAAGGGGACACGAGACAGGGTAACAGATACGCAGTATTTT.

V is TRBV6-5 and J is TRBJ2-2; D is unresolved. There are 13 residues in the CDR3. Between the trimmed V and J ends, which lost 6 bases and 7 bases, there was a span of 12 bases. Germline V CDR1 and CDR2: MNHEY, SVGAGI. The CDR3 reads CASSPPLGGELFF. The CDR3 region has the DNA TGTGCCAGCAGCCCCCCCTTGGGCGGGGAGCTGTTTTTT.

The genes are TRBV29-1 and TRBJ1-4; no firm D call. This CDR3 has 12 residues. Germline lookup yields CDR1 SQVTM and CDR2 ANQGSEA. V lost 4 bases and J 8 bases, leaving 11 bases between the germline ends. The CDR3 DNA is TGCAGCGTTGGAAGAGCCAGCGAAAAACTGTTTTTT. It specifies CSVGRASEKLFF. The complete variable domain, with remaining parts taken from reference TRBV29-1 and TRBJ1-4, reads SAVISQKPSRDICQRGTSLTIQCQVDSQVTMMFWYRQQPGQSLTLIATANQGSEATYESGFVIDKFPISRPNLTFSTLTVSNMSPEDSSIYLCSVGRASEKLFFGSGTQLSVL.

This clone has more than one count but fewer than ten. The rearrangement joins TRBV11-2 to TRBJ2-1; no clear D gene. The CDR3 sequence is 12 residues long. V gave up 3 bases and J gave up 5 bases, with 5 bases separating them. Germline V CDR1 and CDR2: SGHAT, FQNNGV. The CDR3 coding sequence is TGTGCCAGCAGCTTGACAAACAATGAGCAGTTCTTC. Its protein is CASSLTNNEQFF.

This clone showed up just once. The chain is built from TRBV6-5 and TRBJ2-4; TRBD2 might be the D (7 bases). The CDR3 has 16 amino acids. V lost 2 bases to trimming and J lost 3 bases, with 14 bases between them. The germline CDR1 and CDR2 sequences are MNHEY and SVGAGI. CDR3 loop: CASSYGGAKGKNIQYF. CDR3 sequence (DNA): TGTGCCAGCAGTTACGGGGGGGCAAAGGGCAAAAACATTCAGTACTTC.

The chain has TRBV9 and TRBJ2-1; TRBD2 agrees at 12 bases. Germline V CDR1 and CDR2: SGDLS, YYNGEE. Trimming at V came to 0 bases and at J to 8 bases, leaving 9 bases not matched to a gene. This CDR3 comprises 17 residues. CDR3 nucleotide sequence: TGTGCCAGCAGCGTAGGGGCTAGCGGGAGGGCCAGCGATGAGCAGTTCTTC. It specifies CASSVGASGRASDEQFF.

In its sample, this clone was seen once. The chain uses TRBV6-4 and TRBJ2-6, with D unclear. V shed 9 bases and J shed 0 bases, with 9 bases lying between them. The CDR3 has 14 residues. Germline CDR1 MRHNA, CDR2 SNTAGT. CDR3 DNA sequence: TGTGCCAGTAGACCCAACTCTGGGGCCAACGTCCTGACTTTC. Its protein is CASRPNSGANVLTF.

CDR3 coding DNA: TGTGCCAGCAGCTTAGTTGGAGCGGGAGGGGAGCAGTTCTTC. Encoded protein: CASSLVGAGGEQFF. The gene calls are TRBV11-3 and TRBJ2-1; TRBD2 agrees at 10 bases. The germline CDR1 and CDR2 sequences are SGHNT and YENEEA. The CDR3 is made up of 14 amino acids. Trimming at V came to 1 base and at J to 10 bases, leaving 4 bases not matched to a gene.

The chain employs TRBV7-2 and TRBJ2-7, with 7 bases lining up with TRBD1. This CDR3 comprises 13 residues. Trimming took 2 bases from V and 2 from J; bases not matched to a gene: 0. CDR1 SGHTA and CDR2 FQGNSA come from the germline V gene. CDR3 residues: CASSLQGAYEQYF. The CDR3 DNA sequence: TGTGCCAGCAGCTTACAGGGGGCCTACGAGCAGTACTTC. The full variable domain, its missing parts supplied by reference TRBV7-2 and TRBJ2-7, is GAGVSQSPSNKVTEKGKDVELRCDPISGHTALYWYRQSLGQGLEFLIYFQGNSAPDKSGLPSDRFSAERTGGSVSTLTIQRTQQEDSAVYLCASSLQGAYEQYFGPGTRLTVT.

The gene calls are TRBV28 and TRBJ1-2; no clear D gene. Germline CDR1 reads MDHEN; CDR2 reads SYDVKM. This CDR3 has 13 amino acids. V lost 2 bases and J 0 bases, leaving 4 bases between the germline ends. In nucleotides, the CDR3 is TGTGCCAGCAGTTTAGCCTCTAACTATGGCTACACCTTC. It yields the protein CASSLASNYGYTF.

The chain employs TRBV30 and TRBJ2-1; 10 nucleotides align to TRBD2. This CDR3 has 14 residues. CDR1 is GTSNPN, CDR2 SVGIG, per germline (reference sequence). The trim removed 2 bases at V and 8 bases at J, leaving 6 bases unmatched. The CDR3 DNA is TGTGCCTGGAGTCGTCCTAGCGGGAGCCATGAGCAGTTCTTC. Translated, it gives CAWSRPSGSHEQFF.

This chain joins TRBV9 and TRBJ2-1, with D tentatively TRBD2 (6 bases). The V end was cut by 0 bases, the J end by 6 bases, with 13 bases between. This CDR3 region has 15 residues. CDR1 is SGDLS and CDR2 is YYNGEE in the germline V gene. CDR3 amino acids: CASSVETPRGNEQFF. DNA for the CDR3: TGTGCCAGCAGCGTAGAGACGCCGCGGGGCAATGAGCAGTTCTTC.

The chain has TRBV6-1 and TRBJ1-5; TRBD1 is a possible D gene (5 bases). CDR3 length: 12 amino acids. Germline CDR1 reads MNHNS; CDR2 reads SASEGT. V lost 8 bases, J lost 4 bases, and 9 bases lay in between. CDR3 region: CASRPGNQPQHF. CDR3 nucleotide sequence: TGTGCCAGCCGCCCAGGGAATCAGCCCCAGCATTTT.